This entry lists 13 T cell receptor beta chains sequenced from one sample in a study of blood T cells in healthy people across ages. Alongside a J-beta primer mix, a sample-barcoded 5' primer served in a second PCR lasting 7 to 11 cycles. A single record per CDR3 protein comes from TCRdb applying MiXCR to the 5' RACE reads. In the table there are 1.5 million to 2 million distinct CDR3 sequences, about 31% of which are singletons. The sample comprised blood. These receptors originate from a woman aged 25 to 45 in good health.

In its sample, this clonotype was seen a few times. This sequence joins TRBV9 and TRBJ2-3; 13 nucleotides line up with TRBD2. Trimming took 0 bases from V and 2 from J; bases not matched to a gene: 3. CDR1 is SGDLS and CDR2 is YYNGEE in the germline V gene. This CDR3 spans 17 amino acids. This chain's CDR3 is CASSVGGLAGYTDTQYF. The CDR3 region has the DNA TGTGCCAGCAGCGTAGGGGGACTAGCGGGATACACAGATACGCAGTATTTT.

V and J are TRBV4-1 and TRBJ1-2, with a possible D match to TRBD1 (6 bases). The V gene lost 1 base and the J gene lost 2 bases, with 14 bases spanning the gap. CDR3 size: 16 residues. Looked up from germline, CDR1 is MGHRA and CDR2 is YSYEKL. Written as DNA, the CDR3 is TGCGCCAGCAGCCAAGCCCTCCGGGACAACAACTATGGCTACACCTTC. It yields the protein CASSQALRDNNYGYTF.

In regard to this clonotype: A much larger clone lies a single base off, so this may be a read error. The chain joins TRBV6-5 to TRBJ2-3, with 9 bases fitting TRBD1. This CDR3 has 15 residues. Germline CDR1 and CDR2: MNHEY and SVGAGI. Trimming cost V 4 bases and J 4 bases; bases outside gene matches: 6. The CDR3 DNA follows: TGTGCCAGCAGTTCCTGGGACAGGGCGGCAGATACGCAGTATTTT. Encoded protein: CASSSWDRAADTQYF.

The V and J genes are TRBV7-8 and TRBJ2-5; D is tentatively TRBD1 or TRBD2 (5 bases each). The CDR3 has 17 amino acids. CDR1 and CDR2 (germline): SGHVS, FQNEAQ. V was pared by 0 bases and J by 2 bases, with 16 bases between. The CDR3 DNA follows: TGTGCCAGCAGCTTAGCGGACCCCGGGACGGGGCAAGAGACCCAGTACTTC. It is translated as CASSLADPGTGQETQYF.

As regards this clonotype: A single base separates this from a much larger clone, so it may be a read error. V usage is TRBV20-1 and J usage is TRBJ2-1; D is unclear. TRBJ2-7 matches the DNA end more closely, so the J call is doubtful. Germline CDR1 reads DFQATT; CDR2 reads SNEGSKA (reference sequence). The CDR3 covers 13 residues. In nucleotides, the CDR3 is TGCAGTGCCGCCGGAGAGGATTACTACGAGCAGTACTTC. The encoded protein is CSAAGEDYYEQYF.

The chain is built from TRBV10-2 and TRBJ2-5; 9 bases fit TRBD1. The CDR3 sequence is 14 residues long. Germline V CDR1 and CDR2: WSHSY, SAAADI. Unmatched junction bases numbered 5, after V lost 6 bases and J lost 3 bases. The CDR3 DNA sequence: TGCGCCAGCAGAGAGACAGGGGGTGAAGAGACCCAGTACTTC. This sequence encodes CASRETGGEETQYF.

CDR3 loop: CASSSMGGGPYEQYF. The CDR3 region has the DNA TGTGCCAGCAGTTCCATGGGCGGGGGGCCCTACGAGCAGTACTTC. The V and J genes are TRBV28 and TRBJ2-7; TRBD2 matches at 8 bases. Unmatched junction bases numbered 7, after V lost 4 bases and J lost 2 bases. Germline-derived CDR1 and CDR2 are MDHEN and SYDVKM. The CDR3 covers 15 residues.

The sample holds a few counts of this clonotype. The chain uses TRBV28 and TRBJ2-1; 9 bases are shared with TRBD2. The CDR3 covers 13 residues. Germline V CDR1 and CDR2: MDHEN, SYDVKM. Trimming took 6 bases from V and 6 from J; bases not matched to a gene: 3. The CDR3 DNA follows: TGTGCCAGCAGGCTAGCGGGAATCAATGAGCAGTTCTTC. Its translation is CASRLAGINEQFF.

The V gene is TRBV30, the J gene TRBJ1-5; tentative D call: TRBD1 (6 bases). The germline gives CDR1 GTSNPN, CDR2 SVGIG (reference sequence). V was cut by 3 bases and J by 6 bases, with 18 bases left in between. CDR3 size: 15 residues. CDR3 residues: CAWSPPRGAGQPQHF. The DNA of the CDR3 is TGTGCCTGGAGCCCTCCAAGGGGGGCGGGTCAGCCCCAGCATTTT.

The sample holds a few counts of this clonotype. The V call is TRBV7-6, the J call TRBJ2-7; D not certain. CDR3 length: 15 amino acids. The germline V gene has CDR1 SGHVS and CDR2 FNYEAQ. Trimming stripped 2 bases from V and 3 bases from J, with 14 bases between. DNA of the CDR3: TGTGCCAGCAGCTTAAATTCGGTGGCGAGCTACGAGCAGTACTTC. Amino acids: CASSLNSVASYEQYF.

The table lists this clonotype with many counts. The CDR3 DNA is TGTGCCACTAACCGGGACAGGGGTATCTACGAGCAGTACTTC. It codes for CATNRDRGIYEQYF. V is TRBV15 and J is TRBJ2-7; TRBD1 aligns across 10 bases. Germline CDR1 reads LNHNV; CDR2 reads YYDKDF (reference sequence). With V trimmed by 9 bases and J by 3 bases, 8 bases remained unmatched. CDR3 length equals 14 residues. Drawing the rest from reference TRBV15 and TRBJ2-7, the complete variable domain is DAMVIQNPRYQVTQFGKPVTLSCSQTLNHNVMYWYQQKSSQAPKLLFHYYDKDFNNEADTPDNFQSRRPNTSFCFLDIRSPGLGDTAMYLCATNRDRGIYEQYFGPGTRLTVT.

On this clonotype: Germline and junction disagree at one end, which may indicate a read error. V is TRBV5-1 and J is TRBJ2-7, with D possibly TRBD1 on 6 matching bases. The CDR3 spans 14 residues. Germline lookup yields CDR1 SGHRS and CDR2 YFSETQ. As DNA, the CDR3 is TGTCGCCCCGAAGAACAGGGCCCATCCTACGAGCAGTACTTC. Its translation: CRPEEQGPSYEQYF.

V gene TRBV7-3 combines with J gene TRBJ2-5; unclear D gene. The CDR3 totals 15 residues. Per the germline V gene, CDR1 is SGHTA and CDR2 is FQGTGA. The germline V and J ends were trimmed by 1 base and 0 bases, with 9 bases remaining between them. The CDR3 loop is CASSLMGSYQETQYF. CDR3 DNA sequence: TGTGCCAGCAGCTTAATGGGCAGCTACCAAGAGACCCAGTACTTC. Full variable domain (rest looked up from reference TRBV7-3 and TRBJ2-5): GAGVSQTPSNKVTEKGKYVELRCDPISGHTALYWYRQSLGQGPEFLIYFQGTGAADDSGLPNDRFFAVRPEGSVSTLKIQRTERGDSAVYLCASSLMGSYQETQYFGPGTRLLVL.